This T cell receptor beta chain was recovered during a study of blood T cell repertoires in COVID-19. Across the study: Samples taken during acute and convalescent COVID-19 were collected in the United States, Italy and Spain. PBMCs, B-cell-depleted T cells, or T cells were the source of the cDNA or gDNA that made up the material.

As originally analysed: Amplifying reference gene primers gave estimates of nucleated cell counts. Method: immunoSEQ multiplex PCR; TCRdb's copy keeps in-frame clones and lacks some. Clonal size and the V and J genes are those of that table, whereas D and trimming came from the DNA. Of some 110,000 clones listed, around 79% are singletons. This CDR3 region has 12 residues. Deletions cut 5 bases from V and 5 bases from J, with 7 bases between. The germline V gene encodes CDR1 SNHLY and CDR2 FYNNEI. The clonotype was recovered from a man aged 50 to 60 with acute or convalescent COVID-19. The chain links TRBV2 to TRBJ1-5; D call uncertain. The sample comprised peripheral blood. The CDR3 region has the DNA TGTGCCAGCAGTCGTCCCGATCAGCCCCAGCATTTT. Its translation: CASSRPDQPQHF.